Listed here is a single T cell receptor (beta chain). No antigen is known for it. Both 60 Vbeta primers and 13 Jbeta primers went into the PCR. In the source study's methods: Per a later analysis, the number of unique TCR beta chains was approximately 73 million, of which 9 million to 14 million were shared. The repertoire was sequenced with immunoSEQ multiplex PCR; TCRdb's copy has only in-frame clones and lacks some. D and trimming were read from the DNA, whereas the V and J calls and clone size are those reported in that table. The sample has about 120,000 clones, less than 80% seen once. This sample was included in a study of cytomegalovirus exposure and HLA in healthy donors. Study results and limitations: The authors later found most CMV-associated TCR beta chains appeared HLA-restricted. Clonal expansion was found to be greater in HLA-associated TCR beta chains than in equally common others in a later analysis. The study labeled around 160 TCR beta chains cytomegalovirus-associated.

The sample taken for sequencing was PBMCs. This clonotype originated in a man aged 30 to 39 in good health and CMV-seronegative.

The CDR3 spells CASSELAGGPDTQYF. DNA of the CDR3: TGTGCCAGCAGTGAACTAGCGGGGGGGCCAGATACGCAGTATTTT. The chain recombines TRBV6-4 with TRBJ2-3; 13 bases line up with TRBD2. After removal of 3 bases from V and 4 bases from J, the junction contained 1 base not matched to a gene. The CDR3 covers 15 residues. The V gene's germline CDR1 is MRHNA and CDR2 SNTAGT.